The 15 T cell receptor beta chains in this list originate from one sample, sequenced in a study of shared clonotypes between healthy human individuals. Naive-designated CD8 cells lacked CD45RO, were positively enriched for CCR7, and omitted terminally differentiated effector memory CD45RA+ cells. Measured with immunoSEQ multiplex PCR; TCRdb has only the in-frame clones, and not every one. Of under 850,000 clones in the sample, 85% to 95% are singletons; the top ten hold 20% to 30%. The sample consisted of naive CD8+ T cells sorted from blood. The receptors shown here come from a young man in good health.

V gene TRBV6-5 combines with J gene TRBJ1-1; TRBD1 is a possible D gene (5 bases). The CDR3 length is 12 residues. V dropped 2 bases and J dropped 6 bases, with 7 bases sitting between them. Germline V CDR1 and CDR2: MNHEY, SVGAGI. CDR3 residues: CASSYRGSEAFF. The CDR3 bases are TGTGCCAGCAGTTACAGGGGATCTGAAGCTTTCTTT.

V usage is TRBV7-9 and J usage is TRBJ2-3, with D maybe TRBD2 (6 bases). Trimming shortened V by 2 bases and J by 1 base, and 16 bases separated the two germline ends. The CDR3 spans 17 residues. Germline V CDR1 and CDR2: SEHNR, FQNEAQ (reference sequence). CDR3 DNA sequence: TGTGCCAGCAGCTTATCCGAGGAATTAGCGGGCACAGATACGCAGTATTTT. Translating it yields CASSLSEELAGTDTQYF.

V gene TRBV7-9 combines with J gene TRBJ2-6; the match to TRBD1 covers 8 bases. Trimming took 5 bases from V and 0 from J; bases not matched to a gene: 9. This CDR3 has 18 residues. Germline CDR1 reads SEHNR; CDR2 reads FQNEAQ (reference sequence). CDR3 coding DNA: TGTGCCAGCAGCGACGGACAGGGAATAAACTCTGGGGCCAACGTCCTGACTTTC. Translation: CASSDGQGINSGANVLTF.

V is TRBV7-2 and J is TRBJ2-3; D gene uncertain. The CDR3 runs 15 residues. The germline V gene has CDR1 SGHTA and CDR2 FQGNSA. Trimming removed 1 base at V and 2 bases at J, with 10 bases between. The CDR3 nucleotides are TGTGCCAGCAGCTTAGTAGATCCCTTCACAGATACGCAGTATTTT. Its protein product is CASSLVDPFTDTQYF.

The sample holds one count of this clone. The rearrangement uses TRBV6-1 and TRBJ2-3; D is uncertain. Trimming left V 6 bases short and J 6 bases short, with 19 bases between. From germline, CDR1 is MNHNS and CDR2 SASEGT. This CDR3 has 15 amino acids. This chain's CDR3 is CASREPFIRFDTQYF. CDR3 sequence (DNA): TGTGCCAGCAGGGAACCTTTTATTAGATTCGATACGCAGTATTTT.

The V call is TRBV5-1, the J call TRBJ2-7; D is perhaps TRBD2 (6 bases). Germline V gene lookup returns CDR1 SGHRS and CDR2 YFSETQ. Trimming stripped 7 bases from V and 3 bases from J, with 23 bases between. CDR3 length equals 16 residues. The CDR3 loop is CASSPSDAGGNYEQYF. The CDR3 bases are TGCGCCAGCTCACCGAGTGATGCGGGCGGGAACTACGAGCAGTACTTC. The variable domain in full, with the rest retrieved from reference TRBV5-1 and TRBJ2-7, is KAGVTQTPRYLIKTRGQQVTLSCSPISGHRSVSWYQQTPGQGLQFLFEYFSETQRNKGNFPGRFSGRQFSNSRSEMNVSTLELGDSALYLCASSPSDAGGNYEQYFGPGTRLTVT.

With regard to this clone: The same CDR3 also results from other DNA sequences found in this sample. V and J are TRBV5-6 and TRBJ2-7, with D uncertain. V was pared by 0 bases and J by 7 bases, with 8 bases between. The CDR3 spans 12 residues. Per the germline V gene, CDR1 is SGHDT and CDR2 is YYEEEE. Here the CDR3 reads CASSLGQGEQYF. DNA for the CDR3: TGTGCCAGCAGCTTGGGGCAAGGGGAGCAGTACTTC.

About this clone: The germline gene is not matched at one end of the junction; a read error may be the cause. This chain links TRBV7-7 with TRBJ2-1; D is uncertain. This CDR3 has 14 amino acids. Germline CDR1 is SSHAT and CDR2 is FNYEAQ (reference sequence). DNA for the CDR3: TGTGCTAGCAGCTTGGAAGCCGATAACAATGAGCAGTTCTTC. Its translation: CASSLEADNNEQFF.

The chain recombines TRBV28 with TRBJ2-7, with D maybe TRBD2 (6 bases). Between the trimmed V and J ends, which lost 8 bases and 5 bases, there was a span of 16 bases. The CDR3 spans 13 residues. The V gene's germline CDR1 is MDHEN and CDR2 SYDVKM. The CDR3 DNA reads TGTGCCAGCCTACGGGGCAGGAGGGACGAGCAGTACTTC. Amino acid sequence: CASLRGRRDEQYF.

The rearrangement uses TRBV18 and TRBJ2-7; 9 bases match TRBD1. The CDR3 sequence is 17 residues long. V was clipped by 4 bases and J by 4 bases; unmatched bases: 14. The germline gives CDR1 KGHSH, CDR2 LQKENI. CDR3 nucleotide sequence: TGTGCCAGCTCACTAAGACGGCGGGACAGGGACACTTACGAGCAGTACTTC. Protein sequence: CASSLRRRDRDTYEQYF.

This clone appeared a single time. The CDR3 here is CASSLDIGVAGVYNEQFF. CDR3 in DNA: TGTGCCAGCAGCTTAGATATCGGGGTAGCGGGAGTGTACAATGAGCAGTTCTTC. This sequence joins TRBV11-2 and TRBJ2-1; TRBD2 matches 9 bases. CDR1 is SGHAT and CDR2 is FQNNGV in the germline V gene. CDR3 length: 18 amino acids. V lost 0 bases and J lost 4; bases outside the gene matches: 10.

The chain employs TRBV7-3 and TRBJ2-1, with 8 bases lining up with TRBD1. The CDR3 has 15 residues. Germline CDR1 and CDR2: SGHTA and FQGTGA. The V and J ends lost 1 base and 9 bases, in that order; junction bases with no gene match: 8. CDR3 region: CASSLKGQGLGEQFF. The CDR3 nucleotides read TGTGCCAGCAGCTTAAAAGGACAGGGTTTGGGTGAGCAGTTCTTC. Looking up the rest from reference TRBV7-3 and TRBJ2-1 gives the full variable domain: GAGVSQTPSNKVTEKGKYVELRCDPISGHTALYWYRQSLGQGPEFLIYFQGTGAADDSGLPNDRFFAVRPEGSVSTLKIQRTERGDSAVYLCASSLKGQGLGEQFFGPGTRLTVL.

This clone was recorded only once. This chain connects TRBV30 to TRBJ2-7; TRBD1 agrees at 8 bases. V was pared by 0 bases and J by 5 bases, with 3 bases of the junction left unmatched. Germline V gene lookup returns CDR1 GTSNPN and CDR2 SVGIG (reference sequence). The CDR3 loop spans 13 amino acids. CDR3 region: CAWSVTTGDEQYF. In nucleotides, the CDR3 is TGTGCCTGGAGTGTAACGACAGGGGACGAGCAGTACTTC.

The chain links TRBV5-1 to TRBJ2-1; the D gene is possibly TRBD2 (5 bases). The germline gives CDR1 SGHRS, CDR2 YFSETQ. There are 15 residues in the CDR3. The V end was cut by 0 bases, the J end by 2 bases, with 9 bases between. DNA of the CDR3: TGCGCCAGCAGCTTGGTCGGGGTCCCCTACAATGAGCAGTTCTTC. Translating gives CASSLVGVPYNEQFF.

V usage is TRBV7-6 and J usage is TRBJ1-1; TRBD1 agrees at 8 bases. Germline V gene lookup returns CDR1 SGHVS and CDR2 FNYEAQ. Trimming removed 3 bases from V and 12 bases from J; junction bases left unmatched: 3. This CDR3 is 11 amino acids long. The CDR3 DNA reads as TGTGCCAGCAGCTTGGACAGGGAAACTTTCTTT. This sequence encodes CASSLDRETFF.